This T cell receptor beta chain was documented in a study of cytomegalovirus exposure and HLA in healthy donors. Though probably carrying unrecorded immune exposures, donors were nominally healthy at sampling. Researchers ran the PCR with 60 Vbeta and 13 Jbeta primers. The protocol was immunoSEQ multiplex PCR, while the TCRdb copy is restricted to in-frame clones and leaves out a portion. The repertoire holds approximately 300,000 clones, with approximately 84% as singletons. As regards this clone: The antigen is undetermined.

Study-level results: Specificity of a few CMV-associated chains for CMV antigens was verified in vitro. Being productive about 87% or about 30% of the time was typical of most TCR beta V segments in an earlier analysis. In a later analysis, the majority of CMV-associated beta chains seemingly showed HLA restriction.

Looked up from germline, CDR1 is LGHNT and CDR2 is FRNRAP. Trimming stripped 5 bases from V and 4 bases from J, with 15 bases between. This CDR3 spans 14 amino acids. The chain employs TRBV12-5 and TRBJ2-7; maybe TRBD1 (5 bases). Sequenced material: PBMCs. The origin of this receptor is a woman between 40 and 55 years old in good health and CMV-seropositive. The CDR3 here is CASGKDRQRYEQYF. The DNA for the CDR3 is TGTGCTAGTGGTAAAGACAGACAGCGTTACGAGCAGTACTTC.